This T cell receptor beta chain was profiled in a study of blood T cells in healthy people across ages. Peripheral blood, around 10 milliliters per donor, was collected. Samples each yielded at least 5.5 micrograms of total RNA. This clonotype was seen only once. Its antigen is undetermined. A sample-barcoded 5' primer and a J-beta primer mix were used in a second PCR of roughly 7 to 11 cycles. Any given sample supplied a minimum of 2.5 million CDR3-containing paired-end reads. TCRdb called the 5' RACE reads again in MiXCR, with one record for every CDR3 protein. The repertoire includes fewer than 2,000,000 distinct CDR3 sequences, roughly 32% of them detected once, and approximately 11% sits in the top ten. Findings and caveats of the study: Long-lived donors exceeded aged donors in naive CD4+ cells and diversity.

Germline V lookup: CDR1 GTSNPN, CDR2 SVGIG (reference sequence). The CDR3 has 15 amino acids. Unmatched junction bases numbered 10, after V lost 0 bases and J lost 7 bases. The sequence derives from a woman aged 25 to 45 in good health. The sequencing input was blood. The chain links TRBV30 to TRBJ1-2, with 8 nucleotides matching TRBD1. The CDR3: CAWSVSGGESRGYTF. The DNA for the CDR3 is TGTGCCTGGAGTGTCTCAGGGGGCGAGTCTCGTGGCTACACCTTC.